This TCR beta chain was captured by sequencing in a study of T cells in localized non-small cell lung cancer. CDR1 SNHLY and CDR2 FYNNEI come from the germline V gene. Trimming removed 8 bases from V and 4 bases from J; junction bases left unmatched: 3. The CDR3 runs 12 residues. Overall study results and limits: Greater T cell density in blood accompanied longer overall survival.

A few counts support this clone. The antigen remains unidentified. Generated by immunoSEQ multiplex PCR, the TCRdb table keeps only in-frame clones and is missing some. The repertoire holds roughly 1,300 clones, with around 23% as singletons. The receptor was isolated from a male donor at least 60 years old with stage I squamous cell lung carcinoma. The chain links TRBV2 to TRBJ1-2; 8 nucleotides line up with TRBD1. The sequencing here drew on lung tumor tissue, taken before any cancer treatment. CDR3 in amino acids: CASSTGVYGYTF. CDR3 in DNA: TGTGCCAGCTCGACAGGGGTCTATGGCTACACCTTC.